The sequence of this T cell receptor (beta chain) was determined in a study of blood T cell repertoires in COVID-19. Germline V CDR1 and CDR2: LNHDA, SQIVND (reference sequence). The CDR3 is 15 residues long. The V and J ends lost 5 bases and 6 bases, in that order; junction bases with no gene match: 8. Measured with immunoSEQ multiplex PCR; TCRdb has only the in-frame clones, and not every one. This sample has approximately 250,000 clones, with 65% to 85% found just once. The rearrangement joins TRBV19 to TRBJ1-2; TRBD1 aligns across 11 bases. The specimen sequenced was peripheral blood. The TCR originated in a human donor in a cohort sampled during active COVID-19. The DNA of the CDR3 is TGTGCCAGTAGTCCCCCAGGACAGGGGGCAAATGGCTACACCTTC. It codes for CASSPPGQGANGYTF. The full variable domain, completed using reference TRBV19 and TRBJ1-2, is DGGITQSPKYLFRKEGQNVTLSCEQNLNHDAMYWYRQDPGQGLRLIYYSQIVNDFQKGDIAEGYSVSREKKESFPLTVTSAQKNPTAFYLCASSPPGQGANGYTFGSGTRLTVV.